These 12 T cell receptor beta chains originate from one sample sequenced in a study of OX40 agonist ivuxolimab in advanced cancers. Clones were sequenced by immunoSEQ multiplex PCR, and TCRdb holds only the in-frame ones, with some missing. The sample lists 65,000 to 95,000 clones; around 93% were seen once. Sequenced here: CD4+ or CD8+ T cells sorted from blood, sampled in a trial of the OX40 agonist ivuxolimab. All receptors derive from an adult with an advanced solid tumor such as melanoma, head and neck, liver or kidney cancer.

The chain recombines TRBV7-9 with TRBJ2-5; D gene uncertain. V was cut by 0 bases and J by 2 bases, with 16 bases left in between. Germline assignment: CDR1 SEHNR and CDR2 FQNEAQ (reference sequence). The CDR3 consists of 17 residues. The DNA of the CDR3 is TGTGCCAGCAGCTTAGCTTTGGCTAGTAGGCGGCAAGAGACCCAGTACTTC. Its translation is CASSLALASRRQETQYF.

The chain combines TRBV19 with TRBJ1-5; D unresolved. This CDR3 region has 15 residues. Germline V CDR1 and CDR2: LNHDA, SQIVND (reference sequence). Trimming pared 3 bases from V and 0 bases from J, leaving 9 bases between. The CDR3 protein is CASSITVYSNQPQHF. The CDR3 DNA reads as TGTGCCAGTAGTATCACAGTTTATAGCAATCAGCCCCAGCATTTT. The full variable domain, in which reference TRBV19 and TRBJ1-5 provide the parts outside the CDR3, is DGGITQSPKYLFRKEGQNVTLSCEQNLNHDAMYWYRQDPGQGLRLIYYSQIVNDFQKGDIAEGYSVSREKKESFPLTVTSAQKNPTAFYLCASSITVYSNQPQHFGDGTRLSIL.

This clone came up once. This sequence joins TRBV2 and TRBJ1-1; 8 bases match TRBD1. With 7 bases clipped from V and 0 bases from J, the junction kept 10 bases outside the gene matches. The CDR3 length is 16 residues. The germline V gene encodes CDR1 SNHLY and CDR2 FYNNEI. CDR3 nucleotides: TGTGCCAGCACAGGGGGCAAGATTGATATGAACACTGAAGCTTTCTTT. This encodes CASTGGKIDMNTEAFF.

The chain couples TRBV13 to TRBJ1-6, with 9 bases fitting TRBD1. The CDR3 spans 15 residues. Germline CDR1 and CDR2: PRHDT and FYEKMQ (reference sequence). Trimming took 5 bases from V and 4 from J; bases not matched to a gene: 3. The CDR3 protein is CASSPGTGYNSPLHF. CDR3 bases: TGTGCCAGCAGCCCTGGGACAGGGTATAATTCACCCCTCCACTTT.

The gene calls are TRBV11-2 and TRBJ1-2; TRBD1 matches 8 bases. Per the germline V gene, CDR1 is SGHAT and CDR2 is FQNNGV. The CDR3 length is 18 residues. Germline trimming cut 0 bases from V and 5 bases from J; bases unmatched to any gene: 14. The CDR3 nucleotides are TGTGCCAGCAGCTTAGATAGGATCGAGACAGGGGCGATGTATGGCTACACCTTC. Translating gives CASSLDRIETGAMYGYTF. The full variable domain, its missing parts supplied by reference TRBV11-2 and TRBJ1-2, is EAGVAQSPRYKIIEKRQSVAFWCNPISGHATLYWYQQILGQGPKLLIQFQNNGVVDDSQLPKDRFSAERLKGVDSTLKIQPAKLEDSAVYLCASSLDRIETGAMYGYTFGSGTRLTVV.

V and J are TRBV13 and TRBJ2-1; 10 bases are a match to TRBD2. V was pared by 1 base and J by 15 bases, with 12 bases of the junction left unmatched. Germline CDR1 PRHDT, CDR2 FYEKMQ (reference sequence). The length of the CDR3 is 15 residues. The DNA for the CDR3 is TGTGCCAGCAGCTTAGTGGCTAGCGGGGGCCCGGATGTGTTCTTC. Protein sequence: CASSLVASGGPDVFF.

This chain connects TRBV9 to TRBJ2-3, with D possibly TRBD1 on 5 matching bases. This CDR3 region has 12 residues. Trimming stripped 3 bases from V and 7 bases from J, with 9 bases between. Germline CDR1 is SGDLS and CDR2 is YYNGEE. CDR3 sequence reads: CASSEDINTQYF. The CDR3 DNA sequence: TGTGCCAGCAGCGAGGACATTAATACGCAGTATTTT.

The J gene is TRBJ1-5, the V gene TRBV18, with D perhaps TRBD1 (6 bases). Trimming took 5 bases from V and 13 from J, leaving 15 bases between them. Germline CDR1 and CDR2: KGHSH and LQKENI. The CDR3 is 12 amino acids. The CDR3, as DNA: TGTGCCAGCTCAACGACAGGCTCCACTCAGCATTTT. Protein: CASSTTGSTQHF.

The chain couples TRBV29-1 to TRBJ2-1, with 11 bases lining up with TRBD1. Germline CDR1 reads SQVTM; CDR2 reads ANQGSEA. This CDR3 is 15 amino acids long. With V trimmed by 4 bases and J by 3 bases, 5 bases remained unmatched. This chain's CDR3 is CSVGSGTGGYNEQFF. In nucleotides, the CDR3 is TGCAGCGTTGGCTCCGGGACAGGGGGCTACAATGAGCAGTTCTTC.

The chain combines TRBV4-3 with TRBJ1-1; D call uncertain. Germline V gives CDR1 LGHNA, CDR2 YSLEER. The CDR3 length is 15 residues. Trimming pared 0 bases from V and 1 base from J, leaving 9 bases between. CDR3 coding DNA: TGCGCCAGCAGCCAAGACCTGGGCTGGAACACTGAAGCTTTCTTT. Protein product: CASSQDLGWNTEAFF.

CDR3 nucleotides: TGCGCCAGCAGCACTTCCGGTGCTGAAGCTTTCTTT. Residues: CASSTSGAEAFF. The chain combines TRBV4-1 with TRBJ1-1; the D is unclear. V lost 5 bases and J 6 bases, leaving 10 bases between the germline ends. This CDR3 is built from 12 residues. Germline V CDR1 and CDR2: MGHRA, YSYEKL.

V gene TRBV5-4 combines with J gene TRBJ2-7; the match to TRBD1 covers 10 bases. The CDR3 has 16 residues. CDR1 is SGHNT and CDR2 is YYREEE in the germline V gene (reference sequence). V dropped 3 bases and J dropped 4; count of bases not matched to a gene: 10. DNA of the CDR3: TGTGCCAGCAGCTCAATTCCGGGACAGGGGACTTACGAGCAGTACTTC. Protein: CASSSIPGQGTYEQYF. The full variable domain, in which reference TRBV5-4 and TRBJ2-7 provide the parts outside the CDR3, is ETGVTQSPTHLIKTRGQQVTLRCSSQSGHNTVSWYQQALGQGPQFIFQYYREEENGRGNFPPRFSGLQFPNYSSELNVNALELDDSALYLCASSSIPGQGTYEQYFGPGTRLTVT.